The source of this TCR beta chain is a study of shared clonotypes between healthy human individuals. Samples underwent the assay at deep level. The authors split each subset's genomic DNA evenly across several immunoSEQ plates. The method was immunoSEQ multiplex PCR; TCRdb's version includes in-frame clones alone and lacks a portion of them. The repertoire consists of hundreds of thousands of clones, with 55% to 75% occurring once and the leading ten covering less than 2%. V shed 4 bases and J shed 5 bases, with 18 bases lying between them. Germline assignment: CDR1 MGHDK and CDR2 SYGVNS. CDR3 length: 16 amino acids. Whole-study findings and limits: Tissue TCR repertoires likely differ from these blood-only repertoires. Among the subsets, naive ones generally showed larger estimated richness than memory ones.

On this clone: No antigen is known for it.

The clonotype originates from a woman in her twenties or thirties in good health. The sample taken for sequencing was memory CD4+ T cells sorted from blood. Subset: CD45RA-negative fraction. This chain links TRBV25-1 with TRBJ2-1; D is ambiguous. In DNA form, the CDR3 reads TGTGCCAGCAGTGGGGCCCGTGGCCGGAAAAACAATGAGCAGTTCTTC. Its translation: CASSGARGRKNNEQFF.